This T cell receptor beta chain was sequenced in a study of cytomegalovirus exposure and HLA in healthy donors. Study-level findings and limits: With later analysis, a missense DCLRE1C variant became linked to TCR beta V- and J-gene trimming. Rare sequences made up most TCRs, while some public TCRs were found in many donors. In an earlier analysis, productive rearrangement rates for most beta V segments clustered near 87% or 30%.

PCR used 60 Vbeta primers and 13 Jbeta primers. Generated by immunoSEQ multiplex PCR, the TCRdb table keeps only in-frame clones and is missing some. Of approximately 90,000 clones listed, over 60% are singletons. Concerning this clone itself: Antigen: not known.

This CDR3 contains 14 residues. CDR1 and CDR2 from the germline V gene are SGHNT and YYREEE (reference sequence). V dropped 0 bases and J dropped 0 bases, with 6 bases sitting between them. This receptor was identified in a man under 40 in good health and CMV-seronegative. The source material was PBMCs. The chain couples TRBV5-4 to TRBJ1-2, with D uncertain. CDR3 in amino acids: CASSLGLTNYGYTF. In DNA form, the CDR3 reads TGTGCCAGCAGCTTGGGTCTTACTAACTATGGCTACACCTTC.